The 15 T cell receptor beta chains listed next were all sequenced from one sample in a study of blood T cells in healthy people across ages. Next came a second PCR, run for about 7 to 12 cycles, which used a sample-barcoded 5' primer along with a J-beta primer mix. In TCRdb, the 5' RACE reads were re-called with MiXCR into one record per CDR3 protein. The sample has over 1.5 million distinct CDR3 sequences, 49% seen once. Sample: blood. The receptors shown here come from a woman between 40 and 50 years old in good health.

The V gene is TRBV12-3 or TRBV12-4, the J gene TRBJ1-6; unclear D gene. CDR3 length: 15 residues. V gave up 2 bases and J gave up 6 bases, with 11 bases separating them. The CDR3 DNA reads as TGTGCCAGCAGTTTAAACTCTGGAGGTAATTCACCCCTCCACTTT. Translated, it gives CASSLNSGGNSPLHF.

This clonotype occurred a few times. J is TRBJ2-1 and V is TRBV10-3, with 9 bases aligning to TRBD1. This CDR3 is 15 amino acids long. The germline CDR1 and CDR2 sequences are ENHRY and SYGVKD. The V segment lost 8 bases and the J segment 5 bases; nucleotides outside the gene matches: 10. The CDR3 reads CAISYGDRDHNEQFF. In nucleotides, the CDR3 is TGTGCCATCTCCTACGGGGACAGGGACCACAATGAGCAGTTCTTC.

V gene TRBV27 combines with J gene TRBJ2-4, with TRBD2 matching over 7 bases. The CDR3 runs to 12 residues. Germline V gene lookup returns CDR1 MNHEY and CDR2 SMNVEV (reference sequence). The ends lost 6 bases at V and 13 bases at J; junction bases unmatched: 9. CDR3 sequence (DNA): TGTGCCAGCAGGACTAGCTTCGATGAGCAGTACTTC. Translated, it gives CASRTSFDEQYF.

This chain uses TRBV4-3 with TRBJ2-1; tentatively, D is TRBD2 (5 bases). The CDR3 spans 15 residues. Trimming left V 0 bases short and J 6 bases short, with 12 bases between. The V gene's germline CDR1 is LGHNA and CDR2 YSLEER. The CDR3: CASSQDGEVINEQFF. The CDR3, as DNA: TGCGCCAGCAGCCAAGACGGGGAAGTAATCAATGAGCAGTTCTTC.

V and J are TRBV20-1 and TRBJ2-7; weak D call: TRBD2 (6 bases). CDR1 and CDR2 from the germline V gene are DFQATT and SNEGSKA (reference sequence). The CDR3 sequence is 14 residues long. V was clipped by 3 bases and J by 0 bases, with 12 bases between them. CDR3 sequence reads: CSARGQTSSYEQYF. CDR3 sequence (DNA): TGCAGTGCTAGGGGTCAGACTAGCTCCTACGAGCAGTACTTC.

Only a few counts were recorded for this clonotype. The chain combines TRBV7-2 with TRBJ2-1, with unresolved D. The ends were cut back, 3 bases at V and 6 bases at J, with 21 bases in the middle. The CDR3 runs 17 residues. Per germline, CDR1 SGHTA and CDR2 FQGNSA. The CDR3 region is CASSLSPPGFILNEQFF. The CDR3 DNA sequence: TGTGCCAGCAGCTTGTCCCCTCCGGGCTTCATTCTCAATGAGCAGTTCTTC.

This chain uses TRBV5-1 with TRBJ2-5, with 10 bases matching TRBD2. Germline CDR1 is SGHRS and CDR2 is YFSETQ. The V gene end was trimmed by 2 bases and the J gene end by 7 bases; junction bases not matched to a gene: 8. The CDR3 spans 15 residues. In DNA form, the CDR3 reads TGCGCCAGCAGCTTTGAACGGACTAGCGGAGGGACCCAGTACTTC. As protein: CASSFERTSGGTQYF.

The V gene is TRBV2, the J gene TRBJ2-1; 11 positions agree with TRBD1. The V and J ends lost 8 bases and 7 bases, in that order; junction bases with no gene match: 10. This CDR3 has 15 amino acids. Germline CDR1 reads SNHLY; CDR2 reads FYNNEI. The CDR3 DNA reads as TGTGCCAGCGGCGGGACAGGGGGTTTATGGAATGAGCAGTTCTTC. This translates into CASGGTGGLWNEQFF. Filled out from reference TRBV2 and TRBJ2-1, the complete variable domain reads EPEVTQTPSHQVTQMGQEVILRCVPISNHLYFYWYRQILGQKVEFLVSFYNNEISEKSEIFDDQFSVERPDGSNFTLKIRSTKLEDSAMYFCASGGTGGLWNEQFFGPGTRLTVL.

V gene TRBV20-1 combines with J gene TRBJ2-7; TRBD2 matches at 7 bases. Germline V gene sequence: CDR1 DFQATT, CDR2 SNEGSKA (reference sequence). V shed 8 bases, J shed 1 base, and the junction held 14 bases outside the gene matches. The CDR3 extends over 15 amino acids. CDR3 in DNA: TGCAGTACCAATACAAGGACTAGGCAGTCCTACGAGCAGTACTTC. This translates into CSTNTRTRQSYEQYF.

The chain couples TRBV5-1 to TRBJ1-2; D remains unclear. V lost 4 bases and J 5 bases, leaving 12 bases between the germline ends. Germline V lookup: CDR1 SGHRS, CDR2 YFSETQ. This CDR3 is built from 13 residues. This CDR3 is CASSPGYMYGYTF. Written as DNA, the CDR3 is TGCGCCAGCAGCCCGGGCTATATGTATGGCTACACCTTC.

The rearrangement uses TRBV7-2 and TRBJ2-7; TRBD2 matches at 15 bases. The CDR3 contains 17 residues. Losses at the gene ends were 3 bases for V and 6 bases for J; bases not matched to a gene: 9. Germline CDR1 and CDR2: SGHTA and FQGNSA. The chain's CDR3 is CASSLGLAGGLLVEQYF. CDR3 DNA sequence: TGTGCCAGCAGCTTGGGACTAGCGGGGGGCCTGCTCGTCGAGCAGTACTTC.

In DNA, the CDR3 is TGTGCCAGCAGCTTAATCTCTTCTCCGGCACACTACGAGCAGTACTTC. Its protein is CASSLISSPAHYEQYF. The J gene is TRBJ2-7, the V gene TRBV13; D remains ambiguous. The CDR3 runs to 16 residues. Germline CDR1 reads PRHDT; CDR2 reads FYEKMQ (reference sequence). V was cut by 2 bases and J by 3 bases, with 17 bases left in between.

The chain couples TRBV4-3 to TRBJ2-1; weak D call: TRBD2 (6 bases). The CDR3 is made up of 17 amino acids. Germline V gene sequence: CDR1 LGHNA, CDR2 YSLEER. The V gene lost 0 bases and the J gene lost 5 bases, with 17 bases spanning the gap. The CDR3 sequence is CASSQDRVRGADNEQFF. In nucleotides, the CDR3 is TGCGCCAGCAGCCAAGATAGGGTCCGCGGGGCTGACAATGAGCAGTTCTTC.

This clonotype was observed a few times. The chain employs TRBV9 and TRBJ2-6, with 11 bases matching TRBD2. Germline V CDR1 and CDR2: SGDLS, YYNGEE. This CDR3 spans 17 amino acids. After removal of 3 bases from V and 4 bases from J, the junction contained 6 bases not matched to a gene. The CDR3 region is CASSEGLAGAGANVLTF. The CDR3 DNA reads TGTGCCAGCAGCGAAGGACTAGCGGGTGCCGGGGCCAACGTCCTGACTTTC.

The chain joins TRBV5-1 to TRBJ2-6; unclear D gene. V was cut by 5 bases and J by 0 bases, with 9 bases left in between. The CDR3 contains 15 residues. Germline V gives CDR1 SGHRS, CDR2 YFSETQ. The CDR3 protein is CASRWGNSGANVLTF. In DNA form, the CDR3 reads TGCGCCAGCAGGTGGGGAAACTCTGGGGCCAACGTCCTGACTTTC.